Each of the 6 T cell receptor beta chains below was sequenced from the same sample in a study of identical twins. One entry per CDR3 protein results from TCRdb running MiXCR on the 5' RACE reads. Of approximately 700,000 distinct CDR3 sequences listed, around 6% are singletons. The sequenced material came from naive T cells sorted from blood. The receptors were sampled from a man aged 18 to 29 in good health.

Ten or more counts support this clonotype. The CDR3 DNA is TGTGCCACCCGGGGGGACGGCGTCCAAGAGACCCAGTACTTC. Translating gives CATRGDGVQETQYF. V and J are TRBV25-1 and TRBJ2-5; 7 bases map to TRBD2. V lost 10 bases and J lost 1; bases outside the gene matches: 9. Germline CDR1 is MGHDK and CDR2 is SYGVNS. There are 14 residues in the CDR3.

This clonotype was seen a few times. The J gene is TRBJ1-2, the V gene TRBV18; D is perhaps TRBD1 (5 bases). Germline V gene data show CDR1 as KGHSH and CDR2 as LQKENI. V was cut by 3 bases and J by 6 bases, with 14 bases left in between. The CDR3 consists of 14 residues. The CDR3 loop reads CASSPDTSNHGYTF. The CDR3 region has the DNA TGTGCCAGCTCACCGGACACTAGTAATCATGGCTACACCTTC.

Ten or more counts support this clonotype. The chain joins TRBV6-1 to TRBJ1-1; D is possibly TRBD1 (5 bases). CDR3 length equals 14 residues. Trimming removed 2 bases at V and 5 bases at J, with 12 bases between. From germline, CDR1 is MNHNS and CDR2 SASEGT. CDR3 amino acids: CASSENRRVTEAFF. In nucleotides, the CDR3 is TGTGCCAGCAGTGAAAACCGCAGGGTTACTGAAGCTTTCTTT.

The chain joins TRBV27 to TRBJ2-7; possible D gene TRBD2, 5 bases. Trimming removed 3 bases from V and 3 bases from J, with 9 bases in between. Germline CDR1 reads MNHEY; CDR2 reads SMNVEV (reference sequence). The CDR3 runs 13 residues. Written as DNA, the CDR3 is TGTGCCAGCAGTTTCGGACTGAACTACGAGCAGTACGTC. This codes for CASSFGLNYEQYV.

The table lists this clonotype with many counts. The CDR3 reads CASSLRDRSTDTQYF. The CDR3 DNA reads as TGCGCCAGCAGCTTGAGGGACAGGAGCACAGATACGCAGTATTTT. The chain uses TRBV5-1 and TRBJ2-3, with TRBD1 matching 8 bases. Germline values: CDR1 SGHRS, CDR2 YFSETQ. V gave up 1 base and J gave up 0 bases; unmatched junction bases: 1. There are 15 residues in the CDR3.

In regard to this clonotype: Germline is not matched at one junction end, which may reflect a read error. The rearrangement links TRBV5-1 to TRBJ2-1; D possibly corresponds to TRBD1 (5 bases). This CDR3 region has 16 residues. From germline, CDR1 is SGHRS and CDR2 YFSETQ. The CDR3 spells CASSLPQGRFYNEHFF. The CDR3 DNA follows: TGCGCCAGCAGCTTACCCCAGGGTCGCTTTTACAATGAGCATTTCTTC.